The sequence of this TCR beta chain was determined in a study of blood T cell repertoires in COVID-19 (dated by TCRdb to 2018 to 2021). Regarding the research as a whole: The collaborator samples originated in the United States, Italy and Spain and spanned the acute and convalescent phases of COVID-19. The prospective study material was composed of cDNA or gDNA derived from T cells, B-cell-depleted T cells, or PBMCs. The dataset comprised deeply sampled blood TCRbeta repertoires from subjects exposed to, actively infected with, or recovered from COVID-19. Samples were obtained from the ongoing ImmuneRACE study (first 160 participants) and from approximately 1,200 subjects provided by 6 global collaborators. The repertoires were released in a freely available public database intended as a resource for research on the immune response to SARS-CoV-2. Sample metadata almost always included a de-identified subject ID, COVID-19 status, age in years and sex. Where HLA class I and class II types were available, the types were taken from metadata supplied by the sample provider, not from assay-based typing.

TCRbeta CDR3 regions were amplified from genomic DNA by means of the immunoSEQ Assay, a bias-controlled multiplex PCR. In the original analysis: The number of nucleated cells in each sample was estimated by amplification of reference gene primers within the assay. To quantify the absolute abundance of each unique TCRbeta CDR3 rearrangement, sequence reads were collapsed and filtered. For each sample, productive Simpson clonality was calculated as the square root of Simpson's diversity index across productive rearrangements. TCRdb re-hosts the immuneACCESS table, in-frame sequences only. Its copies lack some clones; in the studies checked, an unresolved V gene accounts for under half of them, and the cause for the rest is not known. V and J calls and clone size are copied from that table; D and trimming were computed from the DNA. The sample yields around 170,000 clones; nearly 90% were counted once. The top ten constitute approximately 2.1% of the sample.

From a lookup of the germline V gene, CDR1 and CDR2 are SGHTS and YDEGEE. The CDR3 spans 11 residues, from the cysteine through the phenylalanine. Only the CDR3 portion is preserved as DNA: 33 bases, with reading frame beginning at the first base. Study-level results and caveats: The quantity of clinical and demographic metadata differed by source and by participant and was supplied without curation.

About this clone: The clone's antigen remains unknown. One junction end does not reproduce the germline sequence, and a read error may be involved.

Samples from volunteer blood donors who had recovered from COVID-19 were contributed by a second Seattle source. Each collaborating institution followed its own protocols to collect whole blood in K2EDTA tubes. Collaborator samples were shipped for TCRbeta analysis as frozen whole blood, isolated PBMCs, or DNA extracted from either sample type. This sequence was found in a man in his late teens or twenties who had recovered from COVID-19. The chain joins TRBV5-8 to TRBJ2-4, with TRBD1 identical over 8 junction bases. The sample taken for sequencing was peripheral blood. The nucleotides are TGTGCCAGCAGCTCCAGGGGGCCCGGGAACTTC. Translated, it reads CASSSRGPGNF.